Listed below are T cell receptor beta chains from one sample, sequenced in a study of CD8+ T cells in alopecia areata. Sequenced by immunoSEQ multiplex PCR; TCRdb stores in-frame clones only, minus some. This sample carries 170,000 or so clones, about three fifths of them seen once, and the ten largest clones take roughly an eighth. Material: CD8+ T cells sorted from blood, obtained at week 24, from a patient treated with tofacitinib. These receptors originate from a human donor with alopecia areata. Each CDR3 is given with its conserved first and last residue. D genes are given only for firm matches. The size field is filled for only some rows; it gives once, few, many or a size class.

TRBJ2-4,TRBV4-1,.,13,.,TGCGCCAGCATCGGAGGGGACGGTAACATTCAGTACTTC,CASIGGDGNIQYF
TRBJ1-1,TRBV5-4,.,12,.,TGTGCCAGCAGCCTGGACCTGACTGAAGCTTTCTTT,CASSLDLTEAFF
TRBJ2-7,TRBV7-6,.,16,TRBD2,TGTGCCAGCAGCTTACTCGGGGGAGGGTCCGCCTACGAGCAGTACTTC,CASSLLGGGSAYEQYF
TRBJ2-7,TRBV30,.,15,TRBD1,TGTGCCTGGAGCGTTATAGGGACAGGAAGATACGAGCAGTACTTC,CAWSVIGTGRYEQYF
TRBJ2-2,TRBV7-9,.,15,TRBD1,TGTGCCAGCAGCGCGACAGGGGCTGGTACCGGGGAGCTGTTTTTT,CASSATGAGTGELFF
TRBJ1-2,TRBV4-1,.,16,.,TGCGCCAGCAGCCGCGACAGGCCCTCTCCAATCTATGGCTACACCTTC,CASSRDRPSPIYGYTF
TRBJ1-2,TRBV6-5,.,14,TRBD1,TGTGCCAGCAGGACGACAGGGTCTAGCTATGGCTACACCTTC,CASRTTGSSYGYTF
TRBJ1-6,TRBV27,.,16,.,TGTGCCAGCAGTAGCAGGGGACCACTTCTTAATTCACCCCTCCACTTT,CASSSRGPLLNSPLHF
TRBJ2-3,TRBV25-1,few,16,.,TGTGCCAGCAGTCCCCGGTGGGGCAGCTTAGCAGATACGCAGTATTTT,CASSPRWGSLADTQYF
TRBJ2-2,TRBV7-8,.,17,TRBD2,TGTGCCAGCAGCATTAGAGGGACTAGTCCCTTGTACAGGGAGCTGTTTTTT,CASSIRGTSPLYRELFF
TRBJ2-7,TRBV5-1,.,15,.,TGCGCCAGCACCCGAGGGGCAGGGAGCTCCTACGAGCAGTACTTC,CASTRGAGSSYEQYF
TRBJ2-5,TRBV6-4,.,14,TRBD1,TGTGCCAGCAATCTCCGACAGGGAAGAGAGACCCAGTACTTC,CASNLRQGRETQYF
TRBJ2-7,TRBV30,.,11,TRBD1,TGTGCCTGCTACAGGGGCTACGAGCAGTACTTC,CACYRGYEQYF
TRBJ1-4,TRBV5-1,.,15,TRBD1,TGCGCCAGCAGCTTGGATCCAGGGGGTCAGGAAAAACTGTTTTTT,CASSLDPGGQEKLFF
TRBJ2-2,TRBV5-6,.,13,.,TGTGCCAGCAGCTCCCCCGGCCTCCCGGAGCTGTTTTTT,CASSSPGLPELFF
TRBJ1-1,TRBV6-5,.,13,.,TGTGCCAGCCTGGGGCCGGGCGGCACTGAAGCTTTCTTT,CASLGPGGTEAFF
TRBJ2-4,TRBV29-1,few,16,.,TGCAGCGTTGAAGATCTCGGGGGGCAAGGCAAAAACATTCAGTACTTC,CSVEDLGGQGKNIQYF
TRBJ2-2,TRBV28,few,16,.,TGTGCCAGCAGTTTATTGGAGAATTCGGACACCGGGGAGCTGTTTTTT,CASSLLENSDTGELFF
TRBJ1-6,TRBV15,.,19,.,TGTGCCACCAGCAGACATTTCGTCCGGGAGAGCTCCTATAATTCACCCCTCCACTTT,CATSRHFVRESSYNSPLHF
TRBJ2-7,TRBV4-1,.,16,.,TGCGCCAGCAGCCAAGCCGCTAGTGGGATAGGCTACGAGCAGTACTTC,CASSQAASGIGYEQYF
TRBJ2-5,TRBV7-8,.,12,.,TGTGCCAGCCGGGTCCTGGAAGAGACCCAGTACTTC,CASRVLEETQYF
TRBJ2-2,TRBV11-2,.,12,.,TGTGCCAGCAGCCAATCCGCCGGGGAGCTGTTTTTT,CASSQSAGELFF
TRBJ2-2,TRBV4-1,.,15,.,TGCGCCAGCAGCCAAGTCGGCGGGATGGCCGGGGAGCTGTTTTTT,CASSQVGGMAGELFF
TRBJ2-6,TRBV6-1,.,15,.,TGTGCCAGCAGTGAAGACAACTCTGGGGCCAACGTCCTGACTTTC,CASSEDNSGANVLTF
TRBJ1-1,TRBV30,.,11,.,TGTGCCTGGAGTACGAACACTGAAGCTTTCTTT,CAWSTNTEAFF